This TCR beta chain was obtained from a study of OX40 agonist ivuxolimab in advanced cancers. The CDR3 consists of 16 residues. V lost 1 base and J lost 2; bases outside the gene matches: 5. CDR1 is KGHSH, CDR2 LQKENI, per germline. Measured with immunoSEQ multiplex PCR; TCRdb has only the in-frame clones, and not every one. This repertoire shows 70,000 or so clones, around four fifths found once; its top ten account for approximately 6%. The chain employs TRBV18 and TRBJ2-3; 8 bases are a match to TRBD1. The TCR was taken from an adult with an advanced solid tumor such as melanoma, head and neck, liver or kidney cancer. This material consisted of CD4+ or CD8+ T cells sorted from blood, taken in a trial of the OX40 agonist ivuxolimab. The CDR3 nucleotides are TGTGCCAGCTCACCACTAAGACAGGGGACCACAGATACGCAGTATTTT. Translation: CASSPLRQGTTDTQYF.